The clone carrying this TCR beta chain was counted a single time. Its target is unknown. Germline loops: CDR1 KGHSH, CDR2 LQKENI. The CDR3 totals 16 residues. Losses at the gene ends were 5 bases for V and 0 bases for J; bases not matched to a gene: 7. The data are from a study of persistence of HIV-infected CD4 T cells. General study results and limits: Degenerate expanded CDR3beta sequences were enriched among CMV- and Gag-responding cells.

Sequencing used immunoSEQ version 4 in survey mode. The protocol was immunoSEQ multiplex PCR, while the TCRdb copy is restricted to in-frame clones and leaves out a portion. The sample yields 35,000 to 45,000 clones, about 88% seen once. This nonspecific control used anti-CD3/anti-CD28 bead stimulation of CD4+ T cells. Responding CD4+ T cells were sorted by upregulation of both CD40 ligand and CD69. A roughly 19-hour stimulation of CD8-depleted PBMCs used anti-CD28/CD49d costimulation, CD40-blocking antibody and enfuvirtide. The sequence was collected from an adult woman with HIV who was CMV-seropositive. The sequencing used CD4+ T cells sorted from PBMCs after roughly 18-hour stimulation, collected from a patient who received antiretroviral therapy. The genes are TRBV18 and TRBJ2-3, with 8 bases fitting TRBD2. CDR3 protein: CASSARGGMSTDTQYF. Written as DNA, the CDR3 is TGTGCCAGCTCAGCCCGGGGGGGCATGAGCACAGATACGCAGTATTTT.